The T cell receptor (beta chain) under discussion was sequenced for a study of Graves' ophthalmopathy and Graves' hyperthyroidism. V lost 3 bases to trimming and J lost 2 bases, with 16 bases between them. The CDR3 loop spans 15 amino acids. Germline CDR1 and CDR2: DFQATT and SNEGSKA (reference sequence). This clonotype was found many times. Amplified TCR beta CDR3 regions were obtained using RNA transcripts as template. In the first round, RT-PCR was carried out with HTBI primers, and a multiplex PCR formed the second round. TCRdb re-called the multiplex PCR reads with MiXCR, one entry per CDR3 protein. The sample shows around 400,000 distinct CDR3 sequences, around 21% of them seen only once.

The chain uses TRBV20-1 and TRBJ2-5; tentative D call: TRBD2 (5 bases). The receptor was isolated from a woman between 18 and 29 years old with stable Graves' hyperthyroidism. The sequencing input was peripheral blood. Here the CDR3 DNA reads TGCAGTGCTAGGGCTCTGTCTACGGGGCAAGAGACCCAGTACTTC. It is translated as CSARALSTGQETQYF.